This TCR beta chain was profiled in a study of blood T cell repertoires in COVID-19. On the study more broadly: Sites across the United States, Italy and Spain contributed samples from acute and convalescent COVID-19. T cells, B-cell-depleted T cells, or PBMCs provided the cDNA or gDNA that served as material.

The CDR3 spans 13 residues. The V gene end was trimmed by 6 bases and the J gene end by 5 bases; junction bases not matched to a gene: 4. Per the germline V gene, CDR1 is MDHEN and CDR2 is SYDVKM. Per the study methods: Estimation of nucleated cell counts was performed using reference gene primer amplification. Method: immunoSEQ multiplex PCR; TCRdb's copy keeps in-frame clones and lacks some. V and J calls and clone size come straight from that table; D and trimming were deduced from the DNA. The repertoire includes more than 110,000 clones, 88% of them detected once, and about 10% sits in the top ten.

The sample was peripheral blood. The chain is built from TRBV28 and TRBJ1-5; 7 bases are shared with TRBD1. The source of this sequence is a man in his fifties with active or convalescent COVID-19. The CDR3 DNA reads TGTGCCAGCAGAGGCCAGGGGGATCAGCCCCAGCATTTT. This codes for CASRGQGDQPQHF.